Following are 32 T cell receptor beta chains from one sample sequenced in a study of shared clonotypes between healthy human individuals. The repertoire was sequenced with immunoSEQ multiplex PCR; TCRdb's copy has only in-frame clones and lacks some. The sample has about 79,000 clones; 60% to 80% are singletons. Sequences were obtained from memory CD8+ T cells sorted from blood. Noted subset: CD45RO+ cells pooled with CCR7-negative TemRA cells. These receptors were taken from a young man in good health.

The genes are TRBV9 and TRBJ2-2, with TRBD1 as a possible D gene (7 bases). CDR1 is SGDLS, CDR2 YYNGEE, per germline. V lost 4 bases and J lost 2, with 15 bases in between. The CDR3 loop spans 16 amino acids. CDR3 protein: CASSTRRDRNTGELFF. For the CDR3, the DNA is TGTGCCAGCAGCACCCGGAGGGACAGAAACACCGGGGAGCTGTTTTTT.

The rearrangement uses TRBV2 and TRBJ2-7; 11 bases agree with TRBD1. CDR1 and CDR2 from the germline V gene are SNHLY and FYNNEI. CDR3 size: 15 residues. V lost 6 bases, J lost 4 bases, and 8 bases stayed unmatched. Here the CDR3 DNA reads TGTGCCAGCAGCGACAACCGGGACAGGGGGTACGAGCAGTACTTC. As protein: CASSDNRDRGYEQYF.

In its sample, this clone was seen a few times. The chain is built from TRBV6-6 and TRBJ1-2, with D unclear. CDR1 is MNHNY, CDR2 SVGAGI, per germline (reference sequence). Trimming cost V 4 bases and J 1 base, with 13 bases left between them. The length of the CDR3 is 15 residues. CDR3 protein: CASSSSGWGNYGYTF. The CDR3 nucleotides read TGTGCCAGCAGTTCGAGCGGTTGGGGTAACTATGGCTACACCTTC.

The chain has TRBV4-3 and TRBJ2-3, with TRBD2 matching over 7 bases. The CDR3 runs to 18 residues. With V trimmed by 0 bases and J by 0 bases, 9 bases remained unmatched. Germline V lookup: CDR1 LGHNA, CDR2 YSLEER. The CDR3 here is CASSQEGGSGRSTDTQYF. The CDR3 DNA reads as TGCGCCAGCAGCCAAGAGGGGGGGAGCGGAAGAAGCACAGATACGCAGTATTTT.

The table lists this clone with a few counts. The chain is built from TRBV6-5 and TRBJ1-5; D unclear. V was pared by 4 bases and J by 8 bases, with 12 bases between. CDR1 is MNHEY and CDR2 is SVGAGI in the germline V gene. This CDR3 has 13 residues. The CDR3 protein is CASSSTASEPQHF. Written as DNA, the CDR3 is TGTGCCAGCAGTTCGACGGCCTCGGAGCCCCAGCATTTT.

The rearrangement uses TRBV21-1 and TRBJ2-1. TRBV21-1 is classified as a pseudogene. The CDR3 totals 15 residues. For the CDR3, the DNA is TGTGCCAGCAGAACGCTACACCATTCCGACAATGAGCAGTTCTTC. Translated, it gives CASRTLHHSDNEQFF.

The chain employs TRBV7-9 and TRBJ1-2, with D perhaps TRBD1 (5 bases). V dropped 5 bases and J dropped 8 bases, with 18 bases sitting between them. The length of the CDR3 is 14 residues. The germline V gene encodes CDR1 SEHNR and CDR2 FQNEAQ (reference sequence). This CDR3 is CASSTPGTWWGYTF. The CDR3 region has the DNA TGTGCCAGCAGCACGCCCGGGACCTGGTGGGGCTACACCTTC. The whole variable domain, filled in from reference TRBV7-9 and TRBJ1-2, reads DTGVSQNPRHKITKRGQNVTFRCDPISEHNRLYWYRQTLGQGPEFLTYFQNEAQLEKSRLLSDRFSAERPKGSFSTLEIQRTEQGDSAMYLCASSTPGTWWGYTFGSGTRLTVV.

This clone showed up just a few times. The CDR3 is CSVEEDAGNEQFF. The CDR3 nucleotides read TGCAGCGTTGAGGAGGACGCCGGCAATGAGCAGTTCTTC. This chain joins TRBV29-1 and TRBJ2-1, with D maybe TRBD2 (5 bases). Germline CDR1 reads SQVTM; CDR2 reads ANQGSEA. The CDR3 has 13 amino acids. V gave up 3 bases and J gave up 6 bases, with 12 bases separating them.

This chain joins TRBV27 and TRBJ1-2; 10 positions match TRBD1. The CDR3 contains 13 residues. From germline, CDR1 is MNHEY and CDR2 SMNVEV (reference sequence). V dropped 3 bases and J dropped 8; count of bases not matched to a gene: 3. In DNA form, the CDR3 reads TGTGCCAGCAGTTTTGGGACAGGGGAAGGCTACACCTTC. Protein product: CASSFGTGEGYTF.

This chain uses TRBV28 with TRBJ2-7, with 8 bases identical to TRBD2. The trim removed 1 base at V and 3 bases at J, leaving 2 bases unmatched. The CDR3 has 14 residues. Germline-derived CDR1 and CDR2 are MDHEN and SYDVKM. CDR3: CASSLLGLVYEQYF. CDR3 nucleotides: TGTGCCAGCAGTTTATTGGGACTAGTCTACGAGCAGTACTTC. Complete variable domain (other parts from reference TRBV28 and TRBJ2-7): DVKVTQSSRYLVKRTGEKVFLECVQDMDHENMFWYRQDPGLGLRLIYFSYDVKMKEKGDIPEGYSVSREKKERFSLILESASTNQTSMYLCASSLLGLVYEQYFGPGTRLTVT.

The chain is built from TRBV29-1 and TRBJ2-3; D remains unclear. The V gene lost 5 bases and the J gene lost 0 bases, with 12 bases spanning the gap. The CDR3 is 14 residues long. Per the germline V gene, CDR1 is SQVTM and CDR2 is ANQGSEA. CDR3 residues: CSVSKIGSTDTQYF. DNA of the CDR3: TGCAGCGTTTCAAAGATCGGAAGCACAGATACGCAGTATTTT.

This clone was found a few times. V is TRBV7-9 and J is TRBJ2-6; a weak D match, TRBD2 (5 bases). CDR3 length: 17 residues. The germline V gene has CDR1 SEHNR and CDR2 FQNEAQ (reference sequence). The V and J ends lost 5 bases and 0 bases respectively, with 14 bases between them. CDR3 region: CASSQTVGVSGANVLTF. The CDR3 region has the DNA TGTGCCAGCAGCCAGACCGTGGGAGTCTCTGGGGCCAACGTCCTGACTTTC.

V and J are TRBV5-5 and TRBJ2-7; D gene ambiguous. V was shortened by 2 bases and J by 7 bases, with 13 bases between the two germline ends. The germline gives CDR1 SGHKS, CDR2 YYEKEE (reference sequence). CDR3 size: 13 residues. The CDR3, as DNA: TGTGCCAGCAGCTTTCAAGGGTTTGGGGAGCAGTACTTC. It codes for CASSFQGFGEQYF.

This chain connects TRBV19 to TRBJ2-1; 14 bases are shared with TRBD2. Trimming removed 5 bases from V and 0 bases from J; junction bases left unmatched: 3. CDR3 size: 17 residues. CDR1 is LNHDA, CDR2 SQIVND, per germline (reference sequence). The CDR3 DNA follows: TGTGCCAGTAGTCACGGGACTAGCGGGAGCTCCTACAATGAGCAGTTCTTC. Its protein is CASSHGTSGSSYNEQFF.

V usage is TRBV19 and J usage is TRBJ2-2, with a tentative D call TRBD2 (5 bases). Germline-derived CDR1 and CDR2 are LNHDA and SQIVND (reference sequence). This CDR3 is built from 14 residues. The V and J ends lost 6 bases and 5 bases respectively, with 13 bases between them. The CDR3 loop is CASRGLRETGELFF. CDR3 coding DNA: TGTGCCAGTAGGGGCCTCCGGGAAACCGGGGAGCTGTTTTTT.

The chain joins TRBV2 to TRBJ2-2; D is uncertain. V was shortened by 3 bases and J by 4 bases, with 9 bases between the two germline ends. This CDR3 is built from 14 residues. Germline V lookup: CDR1 SNHLY, CDR2 FYNNEI. The CDR3 sequence: CASSDPSSTGELFF. The CDR3 DNA follows: TGTGCCAGCAGTGATCCTTCTAGCACCGGGGAGCTGTTTTTT.

The chain combines TRBV6-1 with TRBJ1-2; 12 bases align to TRBD1. J gave up 5 bases and V 2 bases, and 12 bases lay outside the gene matches. CDR1 is MNHNS and CDR2 is SASEGT in the germline V gene. CDR3 length equals 18 residues. For the CDR3, the DNA is TGTGCCAGCAGTGAAAGCCCTGATGGGACAGGGGGCCGGTATGGCTACACCTTC. This translates into CASSESPDGTGGRYGYTF.

The chain recombines TRBV4-3 with TRBJ2-1, with TRBD1 matching over 9 bases. After removal of 2 bases from V and 10 bases from J, the junction contained 3 bases not matched to a gene. In germline, CDR1 is LGHNA, CDR2 YSLEER. This CDR3 spans 13 amino acids. The DNA of the CDR3 is TGCGCCAGCAGCCAAAGGGACAGGGAAGAGCAGTTCTTC. Residues: CASSQRDREEQFF.

The chain couples TRBV2 to TRBJ2-7, with TRBD1 as a possible D gene (6 bases). Germline lookup yields CDR1 SNHLY and CDR2 FYNNEI. This CDR3 has 14 amino acids. The V end was cut by 8 bases, the J end by 8 bases, with 22 bases between. The CDR3 region has the DNA TGTGCCAGCCTGGGAGACAGGTCGGATATGAAGCAGTACTTC. This encodes CASLGDRSDMKQYF.

This rearrangement joins TRBV4-3 to TRBJ2-2, with D maybe TRBD1 (6 bases). The length of the CDR3 is 16 residues. Trimming left V 6 bases short and J 2 bases short, with 16 bases between. Looked up from germline, CDR1 is LGHNA and CDR2 is YSLEER. The CDR3 nucleotides are TGCGCCAGCAGGGGGGCGCGGGCGGATAACACCGGGGAGCTGTTTTTT. Encoded protein: CASRGARADNTGELFF.

The chain carries TRBV11-1 and TRBJ1-2; tentatively, D is TRBD1 (5 bases). V was trimmed by 6 bases and J by 0 bases, leaving 11 bases between them. The germline V gene has CDR1 SGHAT and CDR2 FQDESV (reference sequence). This CDR3 has 14 residues. In DNA, the CDR3 is TGTGCCAGCAGTTCGACAGCGTCTAACTATGGCTACACCTTC. It translates to CASSSTASNYGYTF.

This clone was detected a few times. The chain joins TRBV9 to TRBJ2-7, with 7 bases lining up with TRBD2. The germline gives CDR1 SGDLS, CDR2 YYNGEE. The V gene end was trimmed by 4 bases and the J gene end by 3 bases; junction bases not matched to a gene: 10. The CDR3 has 15 amino acids. CDR3 sequence: CASSMTGTTNYEQYF. In DNA form, the CDR3 reads TGTGCCAGCAGCATGACCGGGACTACCAACTACGAGCAGTACTTC.

The rearrangement joins TRBV14 to TRBJ2-1; D unresolved. In germline, CDR1 is SGHDN, CDR2 FVKESK. The CDR3 extends over 12 amino acids. V gave up 3 bases and J gave up 10 bases, with 10 bases separating them. The CDR3 DNA reads TGTGCCAGCAGCCAGTATGGTTGGGAGCAGTTCTTC. It codes for CASSQYGWEQFF.

This clone was seen a handful of times. The chain is built from TRBV13 and TRBJ2-4; no reliable D call. The CDR3 length is 15 residues. Germline assignment: CDR1 PRHDT and CDR2 FYEKMQ (reference sequence). V lost 0 bases, J lost 1 base, and 7 bases lay in between. The CDR3 protein is CASSLGVGAKNIQYF. Written as DNA, the CDR3 is TGTGCCAGCAGCTTAGGCGTCGGGGCCAAAAACATTCAGTACTTC. Full variable domain (rest looked up from reference TRBV13 and TRBJ2-4): AAGVIQSPRHLIKEKRETATLKCYPIPRHDTVYWYQQGPGQDPQFLISFYEKMQSDKGSIPDRFSAQQFSDYHSELNMSSLELGDSALYFCASSLGVGAKNIQYFGAGTRLSVL.

The CDR3 sequence is CASSDRPGLARLEQYF. The CDR3 DNA reads TGTGCCAGCAGTGACAGACCGGGACTAGCGCGGCTCGAGCAGTACTTC. The chain combines TRBV6-1 with TRBJ2-7; 10 nucleotides line up with TRBD2. J lost 6 bases, V lost 3 bases, and 11 bases had no gene match. The germline CDR1 and CDR2 sequences are MNHNS and SASEGT. The length of the CDR3 is 16 residues.

J is TRBJ1-1 and V is TRBV7-9, with D hard to call. CDR1 and CDR2 from the germline V gene are SEHNR and FQNEAQ (reference sequence). This CDR3 is built from 13 residues. The V gene lost 5 bases and the J gene lost 5 bases, with 12 bases spanning the gap. The CDR3 DNA reads as TGTGCCAGCAGCGACCCCTGGCAAACTGAAGCTTTCTTT. Translation gives CASSDPWQTEAFF.

The J gene is TRBJ2-1, the V gene TRBV9; 11 bases map to TRBD2. With V trimmed by 4 bases and J by 4 bases, 7 bases remained unmatched. The length of the CDR3 is 16 residues. Germline lookup yields CDR1 SGDLS and CDR2 YYNGEE. CDR3 amino acids: CASSPGTSGGYNEQFF. The CDR3 coding sequence is TGTGCCAGCAGCCCAGGGACTAGCGGAGGATACAATGAGCAGTTCTTC.

The CDR3 reads CASSLDRDAYNEQFF. The DNA of the CDR3 is TGTGCCAGCAGCCTCGACAGGGACGCCTACAATGAGCAGTTCTTC. The V and J genes are TRBV7-9 and TRBJ2-1; TRBD1 agrees at 7 bases. The CDR3 has 15 amino acids. CDR1 and CDR2 from the germline V gene are SEHNR and FQNEAQ (reference sequence). Trimming removed 5 bases from V and 2 bases from J; junction bases left unmatched: 6.

A few counts support this clone. The CDR3 is CASSVGTGSSYNEQFF. Here the CDR3 DNA reads TGTGCCAGCAGCGTAGGGACAGGGAGCTCCTACAATGAGCAGTTCTTC. V gene TRBV9 combines with J gene TRBJ2-1, with 8 bases matching TRBD1. The CDR3 is 16 residues long. Per the germline V gene, CDR1 is SGDLS and CDR2 is YYNGEE. Trimming cost V 0 bases and J 0 bases; bases outside gene matches: 2.

J is TRBJ2-7 and V is TRBV28, with TRBD1 identical over 8 bases. From germline, CDR1 is MDHEN and CDR2 SYDVKM. V lost 8 bases to trimming and J lost 0 bases; unmatched junction nucleotides: 9. This CDR3 contains 15 residues. CDR3 sequence: CASEWTGPSSYEQYF. CDR3 DNA: TGTGCCAGCGAGTGGACAGGGCCTAGCTCCTACGAGCAGTACTTC. The complete variable domain, with remaining parts taken from reference TRBV28 and TRBJ2-7, reads DVKVTQSSRYLVKRTGEKVFLECVQDMDHENMFWYRQDPGLGLRLIYFSYDVKMKEKGDIPEGYSVSREKKERFSLILESASTNQTSMYLCASEWTGPSSYEQYFGPGTRLTVT.

V and J are TRBV5-1 and TRBJ1-2; TRBD1 might be the D (5 bases). Germline loops: CDR1 SGHRS, CDR2 YFSETQ. This CDR3 has 14 amino acids. Trimming removed 4 bases from V and 8 bases from J, with 18 bases in between. CDR3 sequence: CASSSRDSRRGYTF. The CDR3 DNA is TGCGCCAGCAGCAGCCGGGACTCCCGACGGGGCTACACCTTC.

The chain joins TRBV18 to TRBJ2-3; the D call may be TRBD1 or TRBD2 (5 bases each). Germline CDR1 KGHSH, CDR2 LQKENI. This CDR3 contains 15 residues. V gave up 1 base and J gave up 6 bases, with 14 bases separating them. CDR3: CASSPRGLGVDTQYF. The CDR3 DNA follows: TGTGCCAGCTCACCACGAGGCTTGGGGGTGGATACGCAGTATTTT.